A single sample is the source of the 30 T cell receptor beta chains below, sequenced in a study of cytomegalovirus exposure and HLA in healthy donors. Primers: 60 Vbeta forward and 13 Jbeta reverse. Using immunoSEQ multiplex PCR, the repertoire was profiled, and TCRdb retains in-frame clones only, with some absent. Here the sample spans under 250,000 clones, around four fifths being singletons. The specimen sequenced was PBMCs. The receptors originated from a man between 50 and 59 years old in good health and CMV-seronegative.

The chain uses TRBV5-4 and TRBJ2-1, with 12 bases lining up with TRBD2. CDR1 is SGHNT and CDR2 is YYREEE in the germline V gene (reference sequence). The CDR3 has 15 residues. The ends lost 2 bases at V and 8 bases at J; junction bases unmatched: 5. The chain's CDR3 is CASSFPSGREDEQFF. The CDR3 bases are TGTGCCAGCAGCTTCCCTAGCGGGAGGGAGGATGAGCAGTTCTTC.

The CDR3 protein is CASSGESNQPQHF. In DNA form, the CDR3 reads TGTGCCAGCAGTGGGGAGAGCAATCAGCCCCAGCATTTT. The rearrangement uses TRBV2 and TRBJ1-5, with unresolved D. Germline V gene lookup returns CDR1 SNHLY and CDR2 FYNNEI. The V end lost 4 bases, the J end lost 1 base, and 5 bases lay between the germline ends. The CDR3 has 13 residues. Combining the CDR3 with reference TRBV2 and TRBJ1-5 gives the whole variable domain EPEVTQTPSHQVTQMGQEVILRCVPISNHLYFYWYRQILGQKVEFLVSFYNNEISEKSEIFDDQFSVERPDGSNFTLKIRSTKLEDSAMYFCASSGESNQPQHFGDGTRLSIL.

The rearrangement joins TRBV2 to TRBJ1-5; D is unclear. The CDR3 extends over 14 amino acids. The V and J ends lost 5 bases and 3 bases respectively, with 11 bases between them. Germline V lookup: CDR1 SNHLY, CDR2 FYNNEI. CDR3 in amino acids: CASSRAGSNQPQHF. DNA for the CDR3: TGTGCCAGCAGTAGGGCGGGTTCCAATCAGCCCCAGCATTTT.

The rearrangement links TRBV11-2 to TRBJ2-5; 7 positions agree with TRBD1. After removal of 2 bases from V and 1 base from J, the junction contained 4 bases not matched to a gene. The CDR3 covers 15 residues. CDR1 SGHAT and CDR2 FQNNGV come from the germline V gene. This CDR3 is CASSLKGALQETQYF. The CDR3 nucleotides are TGTGCCAGCAGCTTAAAGGGGGCGCTCCAAGAGACCCAGTACTTC.

The V call is TRBV28, the J call TRBJ2-7; TRBD2 might be the D (7 bases). The ends were cut back, 7 bases at V and 2 bases at J, with 15 bases in the middle. CDR3 length: 14 amino acids. The germline gives CDR1 MDHEN, CDR2 SYDVKM. The CDR3, as DNA: TGTGCCAGCAAAGGGGGAGGGGTCACCTACGAGCAGTACTTC. Its translation is CASKGGGVTYEQYF.

This clone was counted between two and nine times. This chain joins TRBV6-1 and TRBJ2-5; 12 bases fit TRBD2. V lost 7 bases, J lost 5 bases, and 5 bases stayed unmatched. Looked up from germline, CDR1 is MNHNS and CDR2 is SASEGT. This CDR3 comprises 14 residues. The CDR3: CASNLAGGLETQYF. In nucleotides, the CDR3 is TGTGCCAGCAACCTAGCGGGAGGGCTGGAGACCCAGTACTTC.

The chain combines TRBV15 with TRBJ2-1, with no clear D. Deletions cut 1 base from V and 2 bases from J, with 12 bases between. The germline CDR1 and CDR2 sequences are LNHNV and YYDKDF (reference sequence). This CDR3 has 16 amino acids. The CDR3 DNA is TGTGCCACCAGCAGAGGAAAGGTTGCGGCCTACAATGAGCAGTTCTTC. It translates to CATSRGKVAAYNEQFF.

This clone came up a few times. The rearrangement joins TRBV27 to TRBJ2-7; 9 positions match TRBD2. V gave up 5 bases and J gave up 6 bases; unmatched junction bases: 14. The CDR3 is 16 residues long. Germline lookup yields CDR1 MNHEY and CDR2 SMNVEV (reference sequence). The CDR3 reads CASSPRGSGSLLEQYF. Here the CDR3 DNA reads TGTGCCAGCAGTCCTCGCGGTAGCGGGAGTTTGCTCGAGCAGTACTTC.

V gene TRBV19 combines with J gene TRBJ2-3; D is ambiguous. Between the trimmed V and J ends, which lost 3 bases and 1 base, there was a span of 8 bases. Germline values: CDR1 LNHDA, CDR2 SQIVND (reference sequence). This CDR3 has 14 residues. Here the CDR3 DNA reads TGTGCCAGTAGTATCAGGAAGGGCACAGATACGCAGTATTTT. This translates into CASSIRKGTDTQYF.

The genes are TRBV7-9 and TRBJ2-1; TRBD1 is a possible D gene (7 bases). The CDR3 sequence is 14 residues long. With 3 bases removed from V and 7 bases from J, the gap between germline ends came to 13 bases. Germline V lookup: CDR1 SEHNR, CDR2 FQNEAQ (reference sequence). Written as DNA, the CDR3 is TGTGCCAGCAGCTTGATCCCAGGGGGGAATGAGCAGTTCTTC. Residues: CASSLIPGGNEQFF.

The chain combines TRBV4-1 with TRBJ2-7; D gene ambiguous. The germline gives CDR1 MGHRA, CDR2 YSYEKL. Trimming shortened V by 0 bases and J by 4 bases, and 7 bases separated the two germline ends. The CDR3 has 13 residues. The CDR3 coding sequence is TGCGCCAGCAGCCAAGATCAAGCTTACGAGCAGTACTTC. Residues: CASSQDQAYEQYF.

The chain carries TRBV28 and TRBJ2-7; 10 positions agree with TRBD1. Losses at the gene ends were 6 bases for V and 6 bases for J; bases not matched to a gene: 5. This CDR3 spans 13 amino acids. The germline V gene encodes CDR1 MDHEN and CDR2 SYDVKM. The CDR3 is CASSGTGEGEQYF. CDR3 sequence (DNA): TGTGCCAGCAGCGGGACAGGGGAAGGCGAGCAGTACTTC.

The V gene is TRBV2, the J gene TRBJ1-6; 10 bases agree with TRBD1. The CDR3 covers 20 residues. V shed 3 bases, J shed 0 bases, and the junction held 11 bases outside the gene matches. Germline CDR1 is SNHLY and CDR2 is FYNNEI. CDR3 in DNA: TGTGCCAGCAGTGATCGCAGGGACAGGGGTTTGAGCTCCTATAATTCACCCCTCCACTTT. This sequence encodes CASSDRRDRGLSSYNSPLHF.

CDR3 coding DNA: TGCGCCAGCCCATCGAGGCAGCAGAGCTCCTACGAGCAGTACTTC. It yields the protein CASPSRQQSSYEQYF. V gene TRBV23-1 combines with J gene TRBJ2-7, with D uncertain. TRBV23-1 is classed as an ORF, of uncertain function. The length of the CDR3 is 15 residues. Trimming took off 8 bases at V and 0 bases at J, with 17 bases between the two ends.

This rearrangement joins TRBV4-1 to TRBJ1-2, with 10 bases aligning to TRBD1. The CDR3 has 16 amino acids. V was pared by 3 bases and J by 4 bases, with 8 bases of the junction left unmatched. Germline loops: CDR1 MGHRA, CDR2 YSYEKL. The CDR3 nucleotides are TGCGCCAGCAGCCAGCCGGGACAGGGGTTATCCTATGGCTACACCTTC. It translates to CASSQPGQGLSYGYTF.

Note on this clone: Relative to the germline gene, one junction end is altered; a read error may explain this. The chain carries TRBV28 and TRBJ2-7; 7 bases map to TRBD1. In germline, CDR1 is MDHEN, CDR2 SYDVKM. CDR3 length: 13 residues. DNA for the CDR3: TGTGCCAGCAGTACACCAGCAGGGGGAACCCTCCTATTC. This sequence encodes CASSTPAGGTLLF.

This clone occurred once. The CDR3 coding sequence is TGTGCCAGCAGCTTCCAGAGGACTAGCGGGCCCTACGAGCAGTACTTC. It codes for CASSFQRTSGPYEQYF. The gene calls are TRBV28 and TRBJ2-7; 11 bases line up with TRBD2. J gave up 2 bases and V 6 bases, and 9 bases lay outside the gene matches. Germline CDR1 MDHEN, CDR2 SYDVKM. There are 16 residues in the CDR3.

The chain has TRBV19 and TRBJ1-1; TRBD1 might be the D (5 bases). V was pared by 1 base and J by 7 bases, with 10 bases between. CDR1 is LNHDA, CDR2 SQIVND, per germline (reference sequence). This CDR3 is 13 amino acids long. CDR3 DNA: TGTGCCAGTAGTATAGGTGGGGCCATTGAAGCTTTCTTT. Encoded protein: CASSIGGAIEAFF.

This rearrangement joins TRBV10-3 to TRBJ2-1, with a weak D call TRBD1 (6 bases). The V end lost 8 bases, the J end lost 9 bases, and 20 bases lay between the germline ends. The CDR3 covers 14 residues. Germline V gene data show CDR1 as ENHRY and CDR2 as SYGVKD. CDR3 region: CAILGSGVSPEQFF. CDR3 bases: TGTGCCATCTTGGGGTCAGGGGTATCCCCTGAGCAGTTCTTC.

This chain joins TRBV27 and TRBJ2-1; a possible D gene is TRBD1 (5 bases). The V and J ends lost 2 bases and 7 bases respectively, with 6 bases between them. Germline-derived CDR1 and CDR2 are MNHEY and SMNVEV (reference sequence). The CDR3 sequence is 12 residues long. In DNA, the CDR3 is TGTGCCAGCAGTTTAGCAGGGAATGAGCAGTTCTTC. Translating it yields CASSLAGNEQFF.

V gene TRBV10-3 combines with J gene TRBJ2-5; 8 bases fit TRBD1. The CDR3 runs 14 residues. V was clipped by 8 bases and J by 2 bases; unmatched bases: 7. Per germline, CDR1 ENHRY and CDR2 SYGVKD. The CDR3 sequence is CAIGAGTGQETQYF. The CDR3 bases are TGTGCCATCGGTGCTGGGACAGGTCAAGAGACCCAGTACTTC.

The V call is TRBV5-1, the J call TRBJ2-7; possibly TRBD2 for D (5 bases). The V gene's germline CDR1 is SGHRS and CDR2 YFSETQ. This CDR3 is built from 14 residues. V dropped 4 bases and J dropped 5 bases, with 16 bases sitting between them. CDR3 sequence reads: CASSLARSQNEQYF. DNA for the CDR3: TGCGCCAGCAGCCTAGCTAGATCCCAAAACGAGCAGTACTTC.

The chain couples TRBV18 to TRBJ2-3; D is unresolved. CDR1 and CDR2 from the germline V gene are KGHSH and LQKENI. This CDR3 is 13 amino acids long. Deletions cut 3 bases from V and 0 bases from J, with 4 bases between. The CDR3 DNA sequence: TGTGCCAGCTCACCTGGCAGCACAGATACGCAGTATTTT. Its protein product is CASSPGSTDTQYF.

This sequence joins TRBV5-1 and TRBJ2-5, with a tentative D call TRBD2 (5 bases). The ends were cut back, 4 bases at V and 5 bases at J, with 9 bases in the middle. The V gene's germline CDR1 is SGHRS and CDR2 YFSETQ. The CDR3 is 12 residues long. The CDR3 sequence: CASSRGGETQYF. DNA for the CDR3: TGCGCCAGCAGCCGCGGCGGGGAGACCCAGTACTTC.

This rearrangement joins TRBV20-1 to TRBJ2-7, with 7 positions matching TRBD2. CDR3 size: 10 residues. Germline CDR1 is DFQATT and CDR2 is SNEGSKA (reference sequence). The CDR3 DNA reads TGCAGGGGGGGGGTTTACGAGCAGTACTTC. This sequence encodes CRGGVYEQYF.

The chain's CDR3 is CASIRDRGRGSTDTQYF. The CDR3 region has the DNA TGTGCCAGCATCCGGGACAGGGGGCGTGGGAGCACAGATACGCAGTATTTT. The chain carries TRBV5-5 and TRBJ2-3; 12 bases are a match to TRBD1. The V gene end was trimmed by 6 bases and the J gene end by 0 bases; junction bases not matched to a gene: 8. CDR1 and CDR2 (germline): SGHKS, YYEKEE (reference sequence). This CDR3 contains 17 residues.

The rearrangement joins TRBV4-2 to TRBJ2-7, with unresolved D. Germline-derived CDR1 and CDR2 are LGHNA and YNFKEQ. The V end lost 1 base, the J end lost 0 bases, and 13 bases lay between the germline ends. The CDR3 sequence is 16 residues long. The CDR3 here is CASSQGVTLSSYEQYF. Written as DNA, the CDR3 is TGTGCCAGCAGCCAAGGAGTCACTTTGAGCTCCTACGAGCAGTACTTC.

The V and J genes are TRBV9 and TRBJ2-5; 9 positions agree with TRBD1. After removal of 2 bases from V and 7 bases from J, the junction contained 9 bases not matched to a gene. Looked up from germline, CDR1 is SGDLS and CDR2 is YYNGEE. The CDR3 has 15 amino acids. The CDR3 DNA reads as TGTGCCAGCAGCGTCGAGACAGGGGGAGAGGTGACCCAGTACTTC. Amino acids: CASSVETGGEVTQYF.

On this clone: Within the sample, other DNA sequences also encode this same CDR3. The chain couples TRBV9 to TRBJ2-7, with 8 bases identical to TRBD1. This CDR3 has 14 residues. Germline assignment: CDR1 SGDLS and CDR2 YYNGEE. V gave up 0 bases and J gave up 4 bases; unmatched junction bases: 3. The CDR3 DNA follows: TGTGCCAGCAGCGTAGGGACAGGGACGTACGAGCAGTACTTC. Protein sequence: CASSVGTGTYEQYF.

This chain uses TRBV28 with TRBJ2-2, with D maybe TRBD1 (7 bases). The CDR3 has 14 residues. V dropped 8 bases and J dropped 0 bases, with 10 bases sitting between them. The germline CDR1 and CDR2 sequences are MDHEN and SYDVKM. Here the CDR3 reads CASGGGPNTGELFF. The DNA for the CDR3 is TGTGCCAGCGGAGGGGGCCCGAACACCGGGGAGCTGTTTTTT.